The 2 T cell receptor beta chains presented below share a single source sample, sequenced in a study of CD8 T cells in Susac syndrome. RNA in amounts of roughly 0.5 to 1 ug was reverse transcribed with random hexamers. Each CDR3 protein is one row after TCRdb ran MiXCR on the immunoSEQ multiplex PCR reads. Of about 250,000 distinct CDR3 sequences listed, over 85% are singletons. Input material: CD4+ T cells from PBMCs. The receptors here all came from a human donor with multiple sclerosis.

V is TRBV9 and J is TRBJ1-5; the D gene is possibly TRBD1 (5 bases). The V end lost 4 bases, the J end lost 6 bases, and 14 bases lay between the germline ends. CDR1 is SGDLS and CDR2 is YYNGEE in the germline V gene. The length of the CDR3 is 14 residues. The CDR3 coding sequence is TGTGCCAGCAGCAACGGACAAGTTGGTCAGCCCCAGCATTTT. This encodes CASSNGQVGQPQHF. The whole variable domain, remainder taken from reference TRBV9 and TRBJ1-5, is DSGVTQTPKHLITATGQRVTLRCSPRSGDLSVYWYQQSLDQGLQFLIQYYNGEERAKGNILERFSAQQFPDLHSELNLSSLELGDSALYFCASSNGQVGQPQHFGDGTRLSIL.

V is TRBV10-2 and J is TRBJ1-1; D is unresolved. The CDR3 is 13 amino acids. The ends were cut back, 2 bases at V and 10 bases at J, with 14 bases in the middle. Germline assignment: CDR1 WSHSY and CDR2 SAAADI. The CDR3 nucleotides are TGCGCCAGCAGTGAGAGCGATGGGTATAGAGCTTTCTTT. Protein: CASSESDGYRAFF.